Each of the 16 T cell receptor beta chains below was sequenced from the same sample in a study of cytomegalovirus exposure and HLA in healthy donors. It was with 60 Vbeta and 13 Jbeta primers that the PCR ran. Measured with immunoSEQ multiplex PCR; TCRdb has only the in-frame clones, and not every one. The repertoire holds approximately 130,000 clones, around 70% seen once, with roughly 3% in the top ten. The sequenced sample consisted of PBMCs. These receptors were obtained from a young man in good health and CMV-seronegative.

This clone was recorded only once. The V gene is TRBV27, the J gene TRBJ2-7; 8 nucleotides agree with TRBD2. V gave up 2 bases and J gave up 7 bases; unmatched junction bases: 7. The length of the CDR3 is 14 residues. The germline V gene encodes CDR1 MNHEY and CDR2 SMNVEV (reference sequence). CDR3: CASSLGLTGGEQYF. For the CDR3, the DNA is TGTGCCAGCAGTTTAGGTCTAACGGGGGGGGAGCAGTACTTC.

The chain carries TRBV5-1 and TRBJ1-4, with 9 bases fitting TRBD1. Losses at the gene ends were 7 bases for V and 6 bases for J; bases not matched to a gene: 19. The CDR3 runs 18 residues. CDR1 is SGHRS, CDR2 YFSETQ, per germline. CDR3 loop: CASSPPGQGLFSDEKLFF. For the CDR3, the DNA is TGCGCCAGCTCTCCCCCGGGACAGGGTTTGTTTAGCGATGAAAAACTGTTTTTT.

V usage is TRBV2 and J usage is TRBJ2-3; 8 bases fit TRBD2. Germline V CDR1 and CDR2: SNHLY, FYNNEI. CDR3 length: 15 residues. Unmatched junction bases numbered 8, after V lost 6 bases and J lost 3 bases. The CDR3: CASRVSGGPTDTQYF. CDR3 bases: TGTGCCAGCAGAGTCTCGGGGGGGCCGACAGATACGCAGTATTTT.

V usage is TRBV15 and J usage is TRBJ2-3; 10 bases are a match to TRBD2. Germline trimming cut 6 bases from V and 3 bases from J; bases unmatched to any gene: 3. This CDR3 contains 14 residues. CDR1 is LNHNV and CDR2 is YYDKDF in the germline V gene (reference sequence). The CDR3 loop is CATSELAGTDTQYF. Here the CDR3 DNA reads TGTGCCACCAGTGAACTAGCGGGAACAGATACGCAGTATTTT.

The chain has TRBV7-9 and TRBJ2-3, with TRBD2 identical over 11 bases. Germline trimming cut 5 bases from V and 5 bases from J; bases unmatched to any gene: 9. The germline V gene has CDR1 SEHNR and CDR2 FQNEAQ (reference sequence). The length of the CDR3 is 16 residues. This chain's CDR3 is CASSRVLAGVQDTQYF. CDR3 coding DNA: TGTGCCAGCAGCCGTGTACTAGCGGGAGTTCAAGATACGCAGTATTTT.

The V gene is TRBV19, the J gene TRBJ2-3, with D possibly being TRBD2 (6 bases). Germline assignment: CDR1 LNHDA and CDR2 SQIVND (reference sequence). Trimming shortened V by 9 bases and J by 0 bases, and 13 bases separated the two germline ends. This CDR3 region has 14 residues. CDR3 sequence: CASKDGGSTDTQYF. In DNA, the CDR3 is TGTGCCAGCAAGGACGGGGGAAGCACAGATACGCAGTATTTT.

Here the CDR3 reads CASSEQTGLNEKLFF. CDR3 DNA: TGTGCCAGCAGTGAACAAACAGGTCTTAATGAAAAACTGTTTTTT. The chain joins TRBV25-1 to TRBJ1-4, with TRBD1 as a possible D gene (5 bases). The CDR3 contains 15 residues. The ends were cut back, 2 bases at V and 4 bases at J, with 11 bases in the middle. CDR1 is MGHDK and CDR2 is SYGVNS in the germline V gene.

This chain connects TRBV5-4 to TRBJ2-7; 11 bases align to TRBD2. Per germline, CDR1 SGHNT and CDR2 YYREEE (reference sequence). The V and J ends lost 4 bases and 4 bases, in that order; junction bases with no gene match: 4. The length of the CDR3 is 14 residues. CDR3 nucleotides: TGTGCCAGCAGCCCGGGACTAGCGGATTACGAGCAGTACTTC. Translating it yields CASSPGLADYEQYF.

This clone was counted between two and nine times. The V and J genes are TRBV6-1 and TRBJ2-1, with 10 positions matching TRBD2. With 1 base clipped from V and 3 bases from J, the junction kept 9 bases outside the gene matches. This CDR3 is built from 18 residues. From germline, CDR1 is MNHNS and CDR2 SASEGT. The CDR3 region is CASSEEEALAGGYNEQFF. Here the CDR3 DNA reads TGTGCCAGCAGTGAAGAAGAAGCCTTAGCGGGAGGCTACAATGAGCAGTTCTTC.

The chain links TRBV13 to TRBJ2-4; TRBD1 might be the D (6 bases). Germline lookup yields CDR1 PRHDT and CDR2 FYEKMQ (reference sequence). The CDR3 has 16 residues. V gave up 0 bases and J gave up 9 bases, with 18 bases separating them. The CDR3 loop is CASSLGPTGEVGIQYF. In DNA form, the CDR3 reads TGTGCCAGCAGCTTAGGGCCGACAGGCGAAGTAGGCATTCAGTACTTC.

The CDR3 region has the DNA TGTGCCACCAGCACCGGACGGCGGGGTGCAACTAATGAAAAACTGTTTTTT. Encoded protein: CATSTGRRGATNEKLFF. V and J are TRBV15 and TRBJ1-4, with unresolved D. Germline V gives CDR1 LNHNV, CDR2 YYDKDF (reference sequence). V was cut by 4 bases and J by 0 bases, with 15 bases left in between. The CDR3 loop spans 17 amino acids.

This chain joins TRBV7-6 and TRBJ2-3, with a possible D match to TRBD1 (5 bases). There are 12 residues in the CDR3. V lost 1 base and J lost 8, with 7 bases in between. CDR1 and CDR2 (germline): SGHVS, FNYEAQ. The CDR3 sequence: CASSLERGTQYF. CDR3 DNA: TGTGCCAGCAGCTTAGAAAGGGGTACGCAGTATTTT.

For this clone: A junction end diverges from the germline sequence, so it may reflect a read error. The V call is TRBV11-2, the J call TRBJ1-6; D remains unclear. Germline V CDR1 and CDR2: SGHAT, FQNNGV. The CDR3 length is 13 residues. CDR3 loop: CASSSSDNSPLHF. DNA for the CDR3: TGTGCCAGCAGCTCCTCCGATAATTCACCCCTCCACTTT.

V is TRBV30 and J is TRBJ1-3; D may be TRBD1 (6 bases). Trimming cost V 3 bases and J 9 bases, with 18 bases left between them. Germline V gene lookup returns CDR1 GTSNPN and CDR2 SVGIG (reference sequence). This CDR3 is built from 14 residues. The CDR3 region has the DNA TGTGCCTGGAGCCCAGGGGACCGATTTAGCACCATATATTTT. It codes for CAWSPGDRFSTIYF. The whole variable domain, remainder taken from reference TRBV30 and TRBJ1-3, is SQTIHQWPATLVQPVGSPLSLECTVEGTSNPNLYWYRQAAGRGLQLLFYSVGIGQISSEVPQNLSASRPQDRQFILSSKKLLLSDSGFYLCAWSPGDRFSTIYFGEGSWLTVV.

The CDR3 nucleotides are TGTGCCAGCAAAGAGCTCGGAGGGTACTTTGAGACCCAGTACTTC. The encoded protein is CASKELGGYFETQYF. This sequence joins TRBV27 and TRBJ2-5, with D perhaps TRBD2 (6 bases). The germline gives CDR1 MNHEY, CDR2 SMNVEV (reference sequence). This CDR3 comprises 15 residues. V was shortened by 7 bases and J by 5 bases, with 20 bases between the two germline ends.

CDR3 amino acids: CSVDSGVAYEQFF. CDR3 bases: TGCAGCGTGGACAGTGGGGTGGCCTATGAGCAGTTCTTC. The chain has TRBV29-1 and TRBJ2-1; weak D call: TRBD1 (6 bases). V lost 6 bases to trimming and J lost 8 bases, with 17 bases between them. CDR1 is SQVTM and CDR2 is ANQGSEA in the germline V gene. The CDR3 covers 13 residues.